The present T cell receptor beta chain was sequenced within a study of T cells expressing NK-cell markers (dated by TCRdb to the early 2020s). For the wider study: In sorted CD3+CD56+NKG2C+, CD3+CD56+NKG2C- and CD3+CD56-NKG2C+ T-cell subsets from several donors, TCR beta-chain repertoires were profiled. Of the eight sequenced donors, seven were found to be HCMV-seropositive and one was found to be HCMV-seronegative. The eight sequenced donors were randomly selected healthy volunteers, three men and five women. The libraries were sequenced on Illumina HiSeq 2000/2500, MiSeq or NextSeq, producing 2 x 150 bp reads.

With respect to this clonotype: The antigen it recognizes is unknown.

The instrument was an Illumina HiSeq 2000. TCR beta cDNA libraries were prepared using 5'RACE template switching, which introduced a universal primer site and unique molecular identifiers. Synthesis of cDNA was primed from the TCR beta constant segment and was followed by two consecutive PCR amplification steps. In the original analysis: MIGEC handled demultiplexing of the reads and grouping by UMI, while MiTCR was used to assemble and quantify clonotypes. To exclude erroneous sequences, only TCR cDNA sequences supported by at least two reads were retained. The tcR package was used for downstream repertoire analysis, and clonotypes were matched across fractions by CDR3 nucleotide sequence plus V segment. VDJmatch was used to annotate antigen specificity against VDJdb, with one amino acid substitution allowed in CDR3. The reads, reprocessed by TCRdb, yield one row per CDR3 protein sequence and no DNA. For this entry, the V and J calls and clone size follow TCRdb and not the study's own pipeline. The sample table includes a few hundred thousand distinct CDR3 sequences. In total, the top ten clones hold roughly 0.4% of the sample.

A commercial ELISA kit detecting HCMV-specific IgG in serum was used to determine HCMV serostatus. Ficoll density gradient centrifugation was used to isolate peripheral blood mononuclear cells from blood. Study-wide findings and limitations: In six donors, the dominant CD3+CD56+NKG2C+ clonotypes ranked among the top 10 CD8+ clonotypes, making up roughly 1.0-7.5% of CD8+ T cells. It remained unclear whether the expanded NKG2C-expressing T cell clones were specific for HCMV antigens. Those dominant clonotypes were again the most abundant among CD3+CD56-NKG2C+ cells in a few donors, at about 25-60.1%.

The CDR3 numbers 15 residues from cysteine through phenylalanine. Only the protein sequence is given. The germline V gene sets CDR1 to MNHEY and CDR2 to SVGAGI. Recombination connected TRBV6-5 to TRBJ2-7. This TCR was recovered from a man between 18 and 29 years old in good health. Donor details come from another sample of the same person, matched by shared clones. Source material: blood T cells: a sorted CD56 or NKG2C T cell subset, CD4+ or CD8+ T cells, or bulk PBMC T cells (not recorded which). The CDR3 corresponds to CASSYPATGSYEQYF.